This TCR beta chain was obtained from a study of vaccination and CD4 T cells after COVID-19. This clonotype has just a few counts. Its target is unknown. This CDR3 contains 14 residues. CDR1 DFQATT and CDR2 SNEGSKA come from the germline V gene (reference sequence). V was trimmed by 5 bases and J by 5 bases, leaving 18 bases between them. This sample's treatment: approximately nine-day PBMC culture with coronavirus spike peptide pools or control peptides (ViraFEST assay). Oncomine TCR Beta short-read sequencing was applied to DNA from cultured CD4+ T cells. TCRdb re-called the PCR reads with MiXCR, one entry per CDR3 protein. Of 11,000 or so distinct CDR3 sequences listed, 44% are singletons.

The genes are TRBV20-1 and TRBJ2-5; a weak D match, TRBD1 (5 bases). The material sequenced was CD4+ T cells from blood, cultured in vitro. The sequence was collected from a human donor who had recovered from COVID-19. The CDR3 coding sequence is TGCAGTGCTTCATATTCCCAGGGATACGAGACCCAGTACTTC. Translation: CSASYSQGYETQYF.